This T cell receptor beta chain was identified in a study of blood T cell repertoires in COVID-19. Study as a whole: Material from acute and convalescent COVID-19 was sourced from the United States, Italy and Spain. PBMCs, B-cell-depleted T cells, or T cells were the source of the cDNA or gDNA that made up the material.

Authors' data handling: Quantification of nucleated cells was approximated via reference gene primer amplification. Assay used: immunoSEQ multiplex PCR; TCRdb lists only in-frame clones, some missing. V and J calls plus clone size are reproduced from that table; the DNA served to infer D and trimming. Among around 81,000 clones listed, about nine tenths were seen once. Trimming removed 4 bases from V and 9 bases from J; junction bases left unmatched: 12. This CDR3 has 16 amino acids. Germline V gene sequence: CDR1 SGHRS, CDR2 YFSETQ. The sample taken for sequencing was peripheral blood. V is TRBV5-1 and J is TRBJ2-1, with 11 bases matching TRBD1. The TCR originated in a woman in her sixties or seventies with acute or convalescent COVID-19. The CDR3 bases are TGCGCCAGCAGCCCACGGACAGGGGGCGATGTGAGTGAGCAGTTCTTC. Translating it yields CASSPRTGGDVSEQFF.